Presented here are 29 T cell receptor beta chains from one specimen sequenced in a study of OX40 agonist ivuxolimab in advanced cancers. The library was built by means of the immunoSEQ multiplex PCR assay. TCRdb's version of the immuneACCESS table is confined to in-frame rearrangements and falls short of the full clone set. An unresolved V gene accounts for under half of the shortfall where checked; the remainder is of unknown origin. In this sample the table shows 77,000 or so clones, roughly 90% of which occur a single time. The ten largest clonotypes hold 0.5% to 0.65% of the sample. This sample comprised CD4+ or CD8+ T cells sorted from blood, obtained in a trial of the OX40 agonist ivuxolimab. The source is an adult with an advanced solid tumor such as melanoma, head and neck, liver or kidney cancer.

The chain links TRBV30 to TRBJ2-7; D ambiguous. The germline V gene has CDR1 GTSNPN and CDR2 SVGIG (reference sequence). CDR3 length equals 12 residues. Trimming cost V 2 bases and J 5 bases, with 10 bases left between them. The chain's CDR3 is CAWSSLTHEQYF. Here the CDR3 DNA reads TGTGCCTGGAGTTCCCTCACGCACGAGCAGTACTTC. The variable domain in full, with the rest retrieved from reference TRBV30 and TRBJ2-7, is SQTIHQWPATLVQPVGSPLSLECTVEGTSNPNLYWYRQAAGRGLQLLFYSVGIGQISSEVPQNLSASRPQDRQFILSSKKLLLSDSGFYLCAWSSLTHEQYFGPGTRLTVT.

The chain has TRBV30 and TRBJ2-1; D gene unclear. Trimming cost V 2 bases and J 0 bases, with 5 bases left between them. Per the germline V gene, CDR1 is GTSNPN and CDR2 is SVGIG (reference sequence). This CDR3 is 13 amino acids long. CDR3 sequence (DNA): TGTGCCTGGAGTCCGAGCTCCTACAATGAGCAGTTCTTC. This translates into CAWSPSSYNEQFF.

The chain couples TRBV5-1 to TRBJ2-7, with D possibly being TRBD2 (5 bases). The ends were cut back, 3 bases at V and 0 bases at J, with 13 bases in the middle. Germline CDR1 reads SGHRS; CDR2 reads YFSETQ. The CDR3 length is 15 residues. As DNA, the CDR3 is TGCGCCAGCAGCTCGGTCGGGGTTAGCTCCTACGAGCAGTACTTC. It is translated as CASSSVGVSSYEQYF.

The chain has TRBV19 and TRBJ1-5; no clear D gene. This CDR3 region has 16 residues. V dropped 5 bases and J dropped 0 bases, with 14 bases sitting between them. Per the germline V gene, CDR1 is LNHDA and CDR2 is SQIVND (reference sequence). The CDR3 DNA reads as TGTGCCAGTAGTGTATCTGTTAGTCATAGCAATCAGCCCCAGCATTTT. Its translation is CASSVSVSHSNQPQHF.

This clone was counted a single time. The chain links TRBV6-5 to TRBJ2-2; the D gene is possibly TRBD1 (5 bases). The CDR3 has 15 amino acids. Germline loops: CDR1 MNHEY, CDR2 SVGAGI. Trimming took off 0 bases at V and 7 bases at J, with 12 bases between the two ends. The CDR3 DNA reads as TGTGCCAGCAGTTACTCGCACAGGTGGGGCGGGGAGCTGTTTTTT. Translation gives CASSYSHRWGGELFF.

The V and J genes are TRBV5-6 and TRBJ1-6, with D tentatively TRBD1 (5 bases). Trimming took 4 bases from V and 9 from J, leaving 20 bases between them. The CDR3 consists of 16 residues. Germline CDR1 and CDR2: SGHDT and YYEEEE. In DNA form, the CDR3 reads TGTGCCAGCAGCGTCGATCCGGGACCCATTGGTTCACCCCTCCACTTT. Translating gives CASSVDPGPIGSPLHF.

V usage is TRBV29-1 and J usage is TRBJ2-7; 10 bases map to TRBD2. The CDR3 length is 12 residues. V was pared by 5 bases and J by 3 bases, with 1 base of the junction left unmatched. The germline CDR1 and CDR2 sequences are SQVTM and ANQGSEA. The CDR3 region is CSVRTSGYEQYF. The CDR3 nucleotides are TGCAGCGTTCGGACTAGCGGCTACGAGCAGTACTTC.

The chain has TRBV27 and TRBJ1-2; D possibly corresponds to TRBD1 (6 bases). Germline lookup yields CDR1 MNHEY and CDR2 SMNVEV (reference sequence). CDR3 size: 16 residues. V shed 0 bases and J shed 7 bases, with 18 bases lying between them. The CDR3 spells CASSLSRGGRRRGYTF. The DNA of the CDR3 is TGTGCCAGCAGTTTATCGCGAGGGGGGCGGCGGCGTGGCTACACCTTC.

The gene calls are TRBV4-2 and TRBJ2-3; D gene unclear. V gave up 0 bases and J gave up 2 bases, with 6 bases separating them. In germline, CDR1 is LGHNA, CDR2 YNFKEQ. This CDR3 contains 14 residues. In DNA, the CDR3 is TGTGCCAGCAGCCAAGATGCTGCCACAGATACGCAGTATTTT. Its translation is CASSQDAATDTQYF.

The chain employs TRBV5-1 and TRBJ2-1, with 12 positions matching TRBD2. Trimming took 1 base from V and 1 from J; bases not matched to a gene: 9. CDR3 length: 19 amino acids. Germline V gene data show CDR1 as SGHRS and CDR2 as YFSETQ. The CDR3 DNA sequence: TGCGCCAGCAGCTTGTGGCGACTAGCGGGAGTACATTCCTACAATGAGCAGTTCTTC. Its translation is CASSLWRLAGVHSYNEQFF.

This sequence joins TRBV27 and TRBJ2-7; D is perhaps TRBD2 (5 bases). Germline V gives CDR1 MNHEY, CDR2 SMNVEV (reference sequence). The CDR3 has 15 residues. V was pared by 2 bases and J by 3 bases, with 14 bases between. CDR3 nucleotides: TGTGCCAGCAGTTTACCCCCCCCGGGGTTCTACGAGCAGTACTTC. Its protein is CASSLPPPGFYEQYF.

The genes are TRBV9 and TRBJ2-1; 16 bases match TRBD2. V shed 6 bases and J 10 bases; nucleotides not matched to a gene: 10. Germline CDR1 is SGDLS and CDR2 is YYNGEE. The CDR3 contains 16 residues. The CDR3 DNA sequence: TGTGCCAGCACCCTTGAGGGACTAGCGGGAGGGCGAGAGCAGTTCTTC. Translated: CASTLEGLAGGREQFF.

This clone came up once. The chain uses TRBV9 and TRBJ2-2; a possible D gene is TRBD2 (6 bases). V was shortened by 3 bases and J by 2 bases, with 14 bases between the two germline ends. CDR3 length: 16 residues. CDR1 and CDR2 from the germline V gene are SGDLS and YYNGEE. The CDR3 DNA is TGTGCCAGCAGCGCTTTTACCGGGGGAAACACCGGGGAGCTGTTTTTT. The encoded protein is CASSAFTGGNTGELFF.

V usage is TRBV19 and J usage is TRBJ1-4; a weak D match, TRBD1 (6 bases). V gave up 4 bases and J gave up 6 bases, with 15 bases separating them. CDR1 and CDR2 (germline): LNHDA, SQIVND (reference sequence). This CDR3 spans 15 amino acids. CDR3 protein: CASSTTGIVDEKLFF. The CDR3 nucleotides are TGTGCCAGTAGTACTACAGGGATCGTCGATGAAAAACTGTTTTTT. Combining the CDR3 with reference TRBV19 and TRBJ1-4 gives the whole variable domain DGGITQSPKYLFRKEGQNVTLSCEQNLNHDAMYWYRQDPGQGLRLIYYSQIVNDFQKGDIAEGYSVSREKKESFPLTVTSAQKNPTAFYLCASSTTGIVDEKLFFGSGTQLSVL.

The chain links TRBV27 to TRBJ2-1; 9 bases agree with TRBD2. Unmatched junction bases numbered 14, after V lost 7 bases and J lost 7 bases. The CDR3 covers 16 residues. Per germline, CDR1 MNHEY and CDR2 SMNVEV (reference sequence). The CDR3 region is CASTTVGGGGRNEQFF. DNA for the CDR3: TGTGCCAGCACCACCGTGGGCGGGGGGGGGCGGAATGAGCAGTTCTTC.

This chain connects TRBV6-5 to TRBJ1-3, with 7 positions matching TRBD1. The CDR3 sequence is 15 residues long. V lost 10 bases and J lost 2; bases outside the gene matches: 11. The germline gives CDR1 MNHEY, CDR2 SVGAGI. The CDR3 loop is CATRKGTATGNTIYF. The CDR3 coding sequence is TGTGCCACCCGCAAAGGGACAGCCACTGGAAACACCATATATTTT.

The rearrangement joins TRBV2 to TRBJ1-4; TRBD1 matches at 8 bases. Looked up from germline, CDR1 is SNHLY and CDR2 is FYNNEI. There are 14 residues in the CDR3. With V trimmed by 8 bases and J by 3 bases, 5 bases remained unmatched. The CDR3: CASLDRVSNEKLFF. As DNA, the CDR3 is TGTGCCAGCCTGGACAGGGTGTCTAATGAAAAACTGTTTTTT.

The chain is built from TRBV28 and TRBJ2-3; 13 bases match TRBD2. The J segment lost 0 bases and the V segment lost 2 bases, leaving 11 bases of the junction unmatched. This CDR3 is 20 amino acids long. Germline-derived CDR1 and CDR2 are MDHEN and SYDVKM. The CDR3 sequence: CASSLPIPTSGRSSTDTQYF. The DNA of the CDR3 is TGTGCCAGCAGTTTACCCATACCGACTAGCGGGAGGTCTAGCACAGATACGCAGTATTTT.

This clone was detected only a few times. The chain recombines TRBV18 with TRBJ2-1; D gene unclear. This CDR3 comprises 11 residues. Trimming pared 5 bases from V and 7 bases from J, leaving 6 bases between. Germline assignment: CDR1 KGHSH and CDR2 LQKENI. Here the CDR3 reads CASSIQNEQFF. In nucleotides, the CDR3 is TGTGCCAGCTCAATACAGAATGAGCAGTTCTTC.

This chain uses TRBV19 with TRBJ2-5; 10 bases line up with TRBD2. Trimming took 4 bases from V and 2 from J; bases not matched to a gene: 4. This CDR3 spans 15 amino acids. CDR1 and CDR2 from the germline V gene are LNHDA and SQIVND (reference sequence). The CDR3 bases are TGTGCCAGTAGTAGGACTAGCGGAAATCAAGAGACCCAGTACTTC. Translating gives CASSRTSGNQETQYF.

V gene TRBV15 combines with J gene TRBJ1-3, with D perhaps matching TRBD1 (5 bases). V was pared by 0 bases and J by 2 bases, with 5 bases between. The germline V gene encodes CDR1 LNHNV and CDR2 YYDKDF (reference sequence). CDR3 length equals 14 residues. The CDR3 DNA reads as TGTGCCACCAGCAGAGACAGGGCTGGAAACACCATATATTTT. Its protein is CATSRDRAGNTIYF.

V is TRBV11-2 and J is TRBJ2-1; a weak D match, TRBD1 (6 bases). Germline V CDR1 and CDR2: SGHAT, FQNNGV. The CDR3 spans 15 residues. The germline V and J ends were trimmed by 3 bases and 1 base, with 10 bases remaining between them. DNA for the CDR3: TGTGCCAGCAGCTTCGAGAGGGGGTCCTACAATGAGCAGTTCTTC. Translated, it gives CASSFERGSYNEQFF.

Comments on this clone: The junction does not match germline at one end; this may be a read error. This CDR3 is CASSTGTTETQYF. In DNA form, the CDR3 reads TGTGCTAGCAGCACGGGGACGACAGAGACCCAGTACTTC. The chain employs TRBV7-7 and TRBJ2-5, with D perhaps being TRBD1 or TRBD2 (5 bases each). The CDR3 totals 13 residues. Germline CDR1 is SSHAT and CDR2 is FNYEAQ (reference sequence).

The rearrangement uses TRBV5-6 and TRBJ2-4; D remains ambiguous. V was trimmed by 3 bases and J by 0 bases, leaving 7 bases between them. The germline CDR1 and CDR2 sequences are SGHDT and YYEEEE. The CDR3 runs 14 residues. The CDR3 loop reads CASSSMQAKNIQYF. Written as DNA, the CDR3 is TGTGCCAGCAGCTCCATGCAAGCCAAAAACATTCAGTACTTC. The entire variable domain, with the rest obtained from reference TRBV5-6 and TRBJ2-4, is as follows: DAGVTQSPTHLIKTRGQQVTLRCSPKSGHDTVSWYQQALGQGPQFIFQYYEEEERQRGNFPDRFSGHQFPNYSSELNVNALLLGDSALYLCASSSMQAKNIQYFGAGTRLSVL.

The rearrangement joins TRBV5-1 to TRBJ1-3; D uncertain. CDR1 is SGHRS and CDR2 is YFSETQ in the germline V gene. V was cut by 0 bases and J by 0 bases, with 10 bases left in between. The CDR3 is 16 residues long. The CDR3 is CASSLEMISSGNTIYF. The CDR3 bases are TGCGCCAGCAGCTTGGAGATGATTTCCTCTGGAAACACCATATATTTT. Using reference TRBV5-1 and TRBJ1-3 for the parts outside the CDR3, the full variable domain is KAGVTQTPRYLIKTRGQQVTLSCSPISGHRSVSWYQQTPGQGLQFLFEYFSETQRNKGNFPGRFSGRQFSNSRSEMNVSTLELGDSALYLCASSLEMISSGNTIYFGEGSWLTVV.

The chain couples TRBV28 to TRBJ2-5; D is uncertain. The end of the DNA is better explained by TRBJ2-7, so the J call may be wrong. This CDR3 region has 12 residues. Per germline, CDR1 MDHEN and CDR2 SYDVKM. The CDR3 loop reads CASSLRFYEQYF. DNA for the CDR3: TGTGCCAGCAGTTTACGGTTCTACGAGCAGTACTTC.

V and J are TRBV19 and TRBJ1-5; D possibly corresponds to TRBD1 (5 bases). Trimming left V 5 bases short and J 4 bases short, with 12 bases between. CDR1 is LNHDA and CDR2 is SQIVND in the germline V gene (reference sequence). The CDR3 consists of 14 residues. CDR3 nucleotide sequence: TGTGCCAGTAGTCCTATGGGGGGAAATCAGCCCCAGCATTTT. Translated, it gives CASSPMGGNQPQHF.

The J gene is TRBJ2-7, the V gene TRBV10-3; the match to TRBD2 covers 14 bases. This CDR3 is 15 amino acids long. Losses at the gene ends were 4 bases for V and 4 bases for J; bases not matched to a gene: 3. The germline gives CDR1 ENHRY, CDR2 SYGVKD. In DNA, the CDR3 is TGTGCCATCAGTGCCGGGACTAGCGGGGGTTACGAGCAGTACTTC. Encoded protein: CAISAGTSGGYEQYF.

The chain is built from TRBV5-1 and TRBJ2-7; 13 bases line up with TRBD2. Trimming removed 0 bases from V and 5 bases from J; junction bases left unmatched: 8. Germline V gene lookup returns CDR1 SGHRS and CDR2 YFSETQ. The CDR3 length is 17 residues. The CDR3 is CASSLELAGGPIDEQYF. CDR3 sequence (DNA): TGCGCCAGCAGCTTGGAACTAGCGGGAGGGCCTATTGACGAGCAGTACTTC.